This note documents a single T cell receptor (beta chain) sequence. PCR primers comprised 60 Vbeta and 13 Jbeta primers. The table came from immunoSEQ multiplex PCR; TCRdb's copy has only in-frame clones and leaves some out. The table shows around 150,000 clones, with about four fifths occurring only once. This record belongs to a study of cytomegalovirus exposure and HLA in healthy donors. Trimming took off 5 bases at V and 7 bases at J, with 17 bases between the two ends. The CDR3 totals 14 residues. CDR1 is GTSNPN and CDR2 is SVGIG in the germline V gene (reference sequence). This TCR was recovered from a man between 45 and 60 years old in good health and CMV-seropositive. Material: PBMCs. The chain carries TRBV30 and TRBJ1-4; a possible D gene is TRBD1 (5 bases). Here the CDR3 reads CAWGFREGSEKLFF. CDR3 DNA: TGTGCCTGGGGCTTCAGGGAAGGATCTGAAAAACTGTTTTTT.